This T cell receptor beta chain emerged from a study of T cells in Graves' hyperthyroidism and ophthalmopathy. Amplified TCR beta CDR3 regions derived from RNA transcripts. In the first-round RT-PCR of the TCR CDR3, the HTBI primer set was used. A single record per CDR3 protein comes from TCRdb applying MiXCR to the multiplex PCR reads. The sample carries 550,000 to 650,000 distinct CDR3 sequences, approximately 13% recorded once. The CDR3 runs 18 residues. CDR1 is MGHRA and CDR2 is YSYEKL in the germline V gene. V shed 2 bases and J 4 bases; nucleotides not matched to a gene: 14. A sample of blood taken at first hyperthyroidism diagnosis preceded any ophthalmopathy symptoms.

V usage is TRBV4-1 and J usage is TRBJ2-3, with 8 nucleotides matching TRBD2. The sequence was obtained from a woman in her 30s with Graves' hyperthyroidism that later progressed to Graves' ophthalmopathy. Sequencing was carried out using blood. CDR3 sequence reads: CASSQWKEGAGEADTQYF. In DNA, the CDR3 is TGCGCCAGCAGCCAATGGAAGGAGGGAGCGGGAGAGGCAGATACGCAGTATTTT.